This T cell receptor beta chain was retrieved from a study of blood T cells in healthy people across ages. Whole-study findings and limits: In older individuals, TCR beta diversity per million T cells was lower, falling roughly linearly with age.

This CDR3 comprises 15 residues. The germline gives CDR1 MNHEY, CDR2 SVGEGT. After removal of 4 bases from V and 7 bases from J, the junction contained 8 bases not matched to a gene. The second PCR ran roughly 7 to 12 cycles with a sample-barcoded 5' primer and J-beta primers. One entry per CDR3 protein results from TCRdb running MiXCR on the 5' RACE reads. The table has about 1 million distinct CDR3 sequences, more than 35% seen once. Notes on this clonotype: Antigen specificity is unknown.

Donors ranged from roughly 6 to 90 years old and were healthy Caucasians in Russia. The TCR comes from an older woman in good health. This sequence joins TRBV6-2 or TRBV6-3 and TRBJ2-7; the match to TRBD2 covers 12 bases. The sample consisted of blood. This CDR3 reads CASSSLAGGFNEQYF. The CDR3, as DNA: TGTGCCAGCAGTTCTCTAGCGGGAGGGTTCAATGAGCAGTACTTC.